The 11 T cell receptor beta chains below all came from one sample that was sequenced in a study of glioma-infiltrating T cells after dendritic cell vaccination. Regarding time point: after dendritic cell vaccination, including at tumor progression/relapse. TCRdb's copy holds only in-frame clones and misses some; the assay was immunoSEQ multiplex PCR. The sample consists of around 10,000 clones, over 65% of them appearing once. Sequenced here: blood, sampled after dendritic cell vaccination. All receptors come from a human donor with glioblastoma.

CDR3 loop: CASSQEPRTGSGQPQHF. The CDR3 nucleotides are TGTGCCAGCAGCCAAGAACCCAGGACAGGGTCAGGCCAGCCCCAGCATTTT. The V call is TRBV4-2, the J call TRBJ1-5; 8 bases are a match to TRBD1. V lost 0 bases, J lost 7 bases, and 11 bases stayed unmatched. The CDR3 is 17 amino acids. Germline V gives CDR1 LGHNA, CDR2 YNFKEQ.

This chain joins TRBV28 and TRBJ1-1; 9 nucleotides line up with TRBD1. The CDR3 consists of 17 residues. The V and J ends lost 4 bases and 4 bases, in that order; junction bases with no gene match: 13. Germline V gene lookup returns CDR1 MDHEN and CDR2 SYDVKM. For the CDR3, the DNA is TGTGCCAGCAGTTCCACACAAAACAGGGGGCAGGGCACTGAAGCTTTCTTT. Translated: CASSSTQNRGQGTEAFF.

The V and J genes are TRBV19 and TRBJ1-2, with a possible D match to TRBD1 (5 bases). With 4 bases removed from V and 9 bases from J, the gap between germline ends came to 12 bases. Germline lookup yields CDR1 LNHDA and CDR2 SQIVND (reference sequence). The CDR3 runs 12 residues. The CDR3 DNA sequence: TGTGCCAGTAGTACCTCAGGGAGGAGCTACACCTTC. Amino acids: CASSTSGRSYTF. Variable domain in full (rest from reference TRBV19 and TRBJ1-2): DGGITQSPKYLFRKEGQNVTLSCEQNLNHDAMYWYRQDPGQGLRLIYYSQIVNDFQKGDIAEGYSVSREKKESFPLTVTSAQKNPTAFYLCASSTSGRSYTFGSGTRLTVV.

The chain carries TRBV13 and TRBJ2-7; tentative D call: TRBD1 (7 bases). Germline assignment: CDR1 PRHDT and CDR2 FYEKMQ (reference sequence). V lost 2 bases to trimming and J lost 4 bases, with 9 bases between them. The CDR3 spans 13 residues. The CDR3 sequence is CASSLPGGYEQYF. DNA of the CDR3: TGTGCCAGCAGCTTACCAGGGGGGTACGAGCAGTACTTC.

The J gene is TRBJ1-5, the V gene TRBV5-1; D might be TRBD1 (5 bases). This CDR3 region has 15 residues. V lost 4 bases, J lost 3 bases, and 14 bases lay in between. From germline, CDR1 is SGHRS and CDR2 YFSETQ. The CDR3 DNA is TGCGCCAGCAGCCCGGGACTGCTCCTCAATCAGCCCCAGCATTTT. Translation: CASSPGLLLNQPQHF.

This clone has just a few counts. This sequence joins TRBV2 and TRBJ2-7; D may be TRBD1 (5 bases). The V gene's germline CDR1 is SNHLY and CDR2 FYNNEI. This CDR3 is built from 14 residues. V was trimmed by 6 bases and J by 4 bases, leaving 16 bases between them. The CDR3 here is CASRSTGRVYEQYF. CDR3 coding DNA: TGTGCCAGCAGATCTACAGGAAGGGTTTACGAGCAGTACTTC.

V gene TRBV28 combines with J gene TRBJ2-7; 7 nucleotides agree with TRBD2. Looked up from germline, CDR1 is MDHEN and CDR2 is SYDVKM. The CDR3 runs to 16 residues. V lost 3 bases, J lost 7 bases, and 15 bases stayed unmatched. The CDR3 DNA is TGTGCCAGCAGTTTGGGGGGGACGATGCAAACGAAAGAGCAGTACTTC. This codes for CASSLGGTMQTKEQYF.

The chain combines TRBV9 with TRBJ2-7, with D perhaps matching TRBD1 (6 bases). CDR1 SGDLS and CDR2 YYNGEE come from the germline V gene. Trimming left V 2 bases short and J 2 bases short, with 17 bases between. The CDR3 contains 16 residues. In DNA form, the CDR3 reads TGTGCCAGCAGCGTCGGCCCGGGACAAGTCCCCTACGAGCAGTACTTC. Encoded protein: CASSVGPGQVPYEQYF.

The chain uses TRBV1 and TRBJ2-1; the table gives TRBD2 as D, unverified against the DNA. TRBV1 is listed as a pseudogene. The CDR3 totals 16 residues. CDR3 coding DNA: TGCACCAGCAGCCAAGATCATCGACTATTCTACAATGAGCAGTTCTTC. This gives the protein CTSSQDHRLFYNEQFF.

The J gene is TRBJ1-5, the V gene TRBV7-6, with TRBD1 as a possible D gene (5 bases). Germline V gene sequence: CDR1 SGHVS, CDR2 FNYEAQ. This CDR3 has 17 residues. With 2 bases removed from V and 6 bases from J, the gap between germline ends came to 20 bases. The CDR3 DNA follows: TGTGCCAGCAGCTTACAATCGGGGGGAAGCTTTGGTCAGCCCCAGCATTTT. Its protein product is CASSLQSGGSFGQPQHF.

J is TRBJ2-7 and V is TRBV7-9; perhaps TRBD2 as D (6 bases). The germline gives CDR1 SEHNR, CDR2 FQNEAQ (reference sequence). The CDR3 is made up of 13 amino acids. V lost 3 bases and J 6 bases, leaving 12 bases between the germline ends. CDR3 residues: CASSLGGPGEQYF. The CDR3 coding sequence is TGTGCCAGCAGCTTGGGAGGACCGGGCGAGCAGTACTTC.